This T cell receptor (beta chain) originates from a study of OX40 agonist ivuxolimab in advanced cancers. The sample holds a few counts of this clone. V lost 3 bases and J 16 bases, leaving 13 bases between the germline ends. Looked up from germline, CDR1 is SEHNR and CDR2 is FQNEAQ (reference sequence). The CDR3 totals 11 residues. Baseline, cycle 4 day 1, and cycle 7 day 1 were the blood sampling points. Assay: immunoSEQ multiplex PCR; the TCRdb copy retains only in-frame clones and omits some. The table shows some 42,000 clones, with roughly 86% occurring only once. The sequence came from an adult with an advanced solid tumor such as melanoma, head and neck, liver or kidney cancer. The genes are TRBV7-9 and TRBJ1-3; the D is unclear. The specimen was CD4+ or CD8+ T cells sorted from blood, collected in a trial of the OX40 agonist ivuxolimab. The CDR3 sequence is CASSLGEFSYF. Written as DNA, the CDR3 is TGTGCCAGCAGCTTGGGAGAATTTTCTTATTTT.